Below, 27 T cell receptor beta chains from the same sample are listed, as sequenced in a study of early T cells in non-severe SARS-CoV-2 infection. TCRdb reprocessed the 5' RACE reads via MiXCR and lists one record per CDR3 protein. The sample holds some 40,000 distinct CDR3 sequences; approximately 6.1% are singletons and the top ten take around 20%. The starting material was whole blood, obtained at baseline. Receptors originate from an adult who was a healthcare worker with PCR-confirmed SARS-CoV-2 infection or an uninfected control (not recorded which).

This clonotype was recorded at least ten times. The chain carries TRBV7-2 and TRBJ1-2; the match to TRBD1 covers 11 bases. CDR1 SGHTA and CDR2 FQGNSA come from the germline V gene. CDR3 length: 15 amino acids. The J segment lost 5 bases and the V segment lost 5 bases, leaving 7 bases of the junction unmatched. CDR3 in amino acids: CASSTGQGARYGYTF. The CDR3, as DNA: TGTGCCAGCAGCACCGGACAGGGGGCGAGGTATGGCTACACCTTC.

This clonotype was seen more than once but under ten times. The chain uses TRBV7-3 and TRBJ2-7; D uncertain. Germline V gives CDR1 SGHTA, CDR2 FQGTGA. V was trimmed by 5 bases and J by 1 base, leaving 12 bases between them. The CDR3 loop spans 14 amino acids. CDR3 sequence reads: CASSPHPSSYEQYF. Here the CDR3 DNA reads TGTGCCAGCAGCCCCCACCCCTCGTCCTACGAGCAGTACTTC.

This clonotype was counted ten times or more. V usage is TRBV3-1 and J usage is TRBJ2-5; D gene unclear. The CDR3 runs 14 residues. Trimming left V 3 bases short and J 5 bases short, with 13 bases between. Germline CDR1 reads LGHDT; CDR2 reads YNNKEL (reference sequence). The CDR3 loop is CASSQVRGKETQYF. Written as DNA, the CDR3 is TGTGCCAGCAGCCAGGTCAGAGGCAAGGAGACCCAGTACTTC.

The chain recombines TRBV12-3 or TRBV12-4 with TRBJ2-6; no definite D call. This CDR3 is built from 14 residues. The germline V and J ends were trimmed by 5 bases and 4 bases, with 9 bases remaining between them. The CDR3 is CASSHPAGANVLTF. The CDR3 DNA is TGTGCCAGCAGTCACCCGGCGGGGGCCAACGTCCTGACTTTC.

This rearrangement joins TRBV7-2 to TRBJ2-7; 10 bases are shared with TRBD1. The germline gives CDR1 SGHTA, CDR2 FQGNSA. The V and J ends lost 4 bases and 3 bases, in that order; junction bases with no gene match: 6. The CDR3 contains 15 residues. The CDR3 nucleotides are TGTGCCAGCAGCTCGGAGGACAGGGGGGTCTACGAGCAGTACTTC. Residues: CASSSEDRGVYEQYF.

V usage is TRBV4-3 and J usage is TRBJ2-2; tentative D call: TRBD2 (6 bases). Trimming pared 0 bases from V and 16 bases from J, leaving 15 bases between. The CDR3 spans 13 residues. The germline CDR1 and CDR2 sequences are LGHNA and YSLEER. CDR3 in DNA: TGCGCCAGCAGCCAAGAGTGGACTACCGCTGGGTTTTTT. Translated: CASSQEWTTAGFF.

The rearrangement joins TRBV7-9 to TRBJ1-4; no definite D call. The CDR3 totals 16 residues. V lost 3 bases and J 0 bases, leaving 11 bases between the germline ends. Per germline, CDR1 SEHNR and CDR2 FQNEAQ (reference sequence). The CDR3 DNA reads TGTGCCAGCAGCTTGTATCCAGCGACAACTAATGAAAAACTGTTTTTT. It specifies CASSLYPATTNEKLFF.

This clonotype has at least ten counts. The rearrangement links TRBV6-2 or TRBV6-3 to TRBJ1-2; D is uncertain. The V gene's germline CDR1 is MNHEY and CDR2 SVGEGT. The V end lost 6 bases, the J end lost 5 bases, and 22 bases lay between the germline ends. The CDR3 has 16 amino acids. In DNA form, the CDR3 reads TGTGCCAGCAGCAAACCAGGCAACCTCTTTGGATATGGCTACACCTTC. Translating gives CASSKPGNLFGYGYTF.

This clonotype has only a few counts. The rearrangement joins TRBV12-3 or TRBV12-4 to TRBJ2-2; maybe TRBD2 (5 bases). Trimming removed 7 bases at V and 2 bases at J, with 14 bases between. The CDR3 runs to 15 residues. Here the CDR3 reads CASKIGEANTGELFF. The CDR3 DNA follows: TGTGCCAGCAAAATCGGGGAAGCTAACACCGGGGAGCTGTTTTTT.

This clonotype was counted many times. The gene calls are TRBV20-1 and TRBJ2-7, with D possibly TRBD1 on 5 matching bases. V was trimmed by 6 bases and J by 3 bases, leaving 15 bases between them. CDR1 and CDR2 from the germline V gene are DFQATT and SNEGSKA (reference sequence). The CDR3 covers 13 residues. CDR3 loop: CSAKGQALYEQYF. In DNA, the CDR3 is TGCAGTGCCAAGGGGCAGGCGCTCTACGAGCAGTACTTC.

There are many counts of this clonotype. DNA for the CDR3: TGTGCCACCGGCCTCGGACTTCACAATGAGCAGTTCTTC. This sequence encodes CATGLGLHNEQFF. The genes are TRBV24-1 and TRBJ2-1, with a weak D call TRBD2 (5 bases). V was shortened by 9 bases and J by 5 bases, with 13 bases between the two germline ends. Germline V gene sequence: CDR1 KGHDR, CDR2 SFDVKD. The length of the CDR3 is 13 residues.

This clonotype was seen a handful of times. This chain connects TRBV6-5 to TRBJ1-2; 8 bases are a match to TRBD1. V shed 7 bases and J 0 bases; nucleotides not matched to a gene: 13. Germline CDR1 is MNHEY and CDR2 is SVGAGI. The CDR3 length is 17 residues. The CDR3 DNA sequence: TGTGCCAGCACCCATCCCGCGCGGACAGGGACTAACTATGGCTACACCTTC. It yields the protein CASTHPARTGTNYGYTF.

In this sample, this clonotype turned up a few times. The chain uses TRBV4-1 and TRBJ2-1; 12 bases align to TRBD2. The V segment lost 4 bases and the J segment 7 bases; nucleotides outside the gene matches: 8. This CDR3 is built from 16 residues. Germline CDR1 MGHRA, CDR2 YSYEKL. In DNA form, the CDR3 reads TGCGCCAGCAGCCCGAGACTAGCGGGAGCGGTTAATGAGCAGTTCTTC. As protein: CASSPRLAGAVNEQFF.

Ten or more counts support this clonotype. The chain has TRBV10-3 and TRBJ2-2; a possible D gene is TRBD1 (6 bases). CDR1 ENHRY and CDR2 SYGVKD come from the germline V gene. The CDR3 is 14 amino acids. The V gene lost 10 bases and the J gene lost 1 base, with 13 bases spanning the gap. For the CDR3, the DNA is TGTGCCACCGCCGGACAGAGGAACACCGGGGAGCTGTTTTTT. It specifies CATAGQRNTGELFF.

This clonotype has just a few counts. This chain links TRBV6-5 with TRBJ2-7; D is perhaps TRBD1 or TRBD2 (5 bases each). This CDR3 spans 15 amino acids. Trimming took off 1 base at V and 7 bases at J, with 17 bases between the two ends. Germline-derived CDR1 and CDR2 are MNHEY and SVGAGI. CDR3 amino acids: CASSYFGTESWEQYF. The CDR3 DNA reads as TGTGCCAGCAGTTACTTCGGGACCGAGTCCTGGGAGCAGTACTTC.

Many counts were recorded for this clonotype. The chain recombines TRBV6-4 with TRBJ2-1, with D hard to call. This CDR3 region has 13 residues. The germline V gene encodes CDR1 MRHNA and CDR2 SNTAGT. Trimming pared 3 bases from V and 8 bases from J, leaving 11 bases between. CDR3 residues: CASSESRAYEQFF. The CDR3 bases are TGTGCCAGCAGTGAGAGTAGGGCTTATGAGCAGTTCTTC.

The chain has TRBV18 and TRBJ2-1; no clear D gene. V was clipped by 3 bases and J by 10 bases, with 10 bases between them. The germline V gene encodes CDR1 KGHSH and CDR2 LQKENI. There are 12 residues in the CDR3. The CDR3 nucleotides are TGTGCCAGCTCACCCTTCGGGTACGAGCAGTTCTTC. Translating it yields CASSPFGYEQFF.

This clonotype appeared a few times. The V call is TRBV7-9, the J call TRBJ2-5; no clear D. Germline V gene lookup returns CDR1 SEHNR and CDR2 FQNEAQ (reference sequence). The CDR3 runs 14 residues. The germline V and J ends were trimmed by 4 bases and 1 base, with 10 bases remaining between them. The CDR3 coding sequence is TGTGCCAGCAGCTCGACGCTTGCCCAAGAGACCCAGTACTTC. Amino acids: CASSSTLAQETQYF.

This clonotype was seen at least ten times. The rearrangement links TRBV20-1 to TRBJ1-1; D is uncertain. The ends were cut back, 1 base at V and 9 bases at J, with 12 bases in the middle. This CDR3 is 12 amino acids long. CDR1 is DFQATT, CDR2 SNEGSKA, per germline (reference sequence). This chain's CDR3 is CSARVSGGKAFF. CDR3 bases: TGCAGTGCTAGAGTATCTGGAGGAAAAGCTTTCTTT.

There are many counts of this clonotype. The chain couples TRBV20-1 to TRBJ2-7, with 7 bases aligning to TRBD1. The V gene's germline CDR1 is DFQATT and CDR2 SNEGSKA (reference sequence). This CDR3 comprises 15 residues. With 5 bases clipped from V and 2 bases from J, the junction kept 12 bases outside the gene matches. In nucleotides, the CDR3 is TGCAGTGCTGACTCCGGACAGGCCACTGCCTACGAGCAGTACTTC. Amino acids: CSADSGQATAYEQYF.

The chain recombines TRBV11-2 with TRBJ1-2; tentatively, D is TRBD1 (5 bases). In germline, CDR1 is SGHAT, CDR2 FQNNGV. Trimming took 5 bases from V and 1 from J, leaving 11 bases between them. The CDR3 sequence is 14 residues long. CDR3 coding DNA: TGTGCCAGCAGCCCCCGGGACGGTAACTATGGCTACACCTTC. This gives the protein CASSPRDGNYGYTF.

This clonotype has more than one count but fewer than ten. The chain's CDR3 is CASSPPGGSYNEQFF. Here the CDR3 DNA reads TGTGCCAGCAGTCCCCCGGGCGGATCCTACAATGAGCAGTTCTTC. This chain connects TRBV6-5 to TRBJ2-1; unclear D gene. Germline CDR1 is MNHEY and CDR2 is SVGAGI. The CDR3 is 15 amino acids. V gave up 5 bases and J gave up 1 base, with 12 bases separating them.

This clonotype was detected only a few times. J is TRBJ2-3 and V is TRBV4-3, with a tentative D call TRBD2 (7 bases). Trimming shortened V by 4 bases and J by 0 bases, and 26 bases separated the two germline ends. Germline V gene sequence: CDR1 LGHNA, CDR2 YSLEER. This CDR3 is built from 20 residues. The CDR3 is CASSLEGGGRGRISTDTQYF. The CDR3 region has the DNA TGCGCCAGCAGCCTTGAAGGCGGGGGACGGGGGCGTATCAGCACAGATACGCAGTATTTT.

This clonotype was found a few times. The CDR3: CASGTGALGETQYF. CDR3 bases: TGCGCCAGCGGAACAGGGGCGCTTGGAGAGACCCAGTACTTC. The V gene is TRBV5-1, the J gene TRBJ2-5; 7 nucleotides agree with TRBD1. This CDR3 is built from 14 residues. Per germline, CDR1 SGHRS and CDR2 YFSETQ. V lost 7 bases and J lost 4; bases outside the gene matches: 10.

V usage is TRBV20-1 and J usage is TRBJ2-1; D not certain. Trimming shortened V by 2 bases and J by 1 base, and 15 bases separated the two germline ends. CDR1 is DFQATT, CDR2 SNEGSKA, per germline (reference sequence). The CDR3 has 16 residues. CDR3 residues: CSARPHKRFSYNEQFF. The CDR3 nucleotides read TGCAGTGCTAGACCCCATAAGAGATTTTCCTACAATGAGCAGTTCTTC.

The rearrangement joins TRBV12-3 or TRBV12-4 to TRBJ1-6; maybe TRBD1 (5 bases). V was cut by 3 bases and J by 4 bases, with 7 bases left in between. The CDR3 consists of 14 residues. The CDR3 DNA follows: TGTGCCAGCAGTTTCCGACAGTATAATTCACCCCTCCACTTT. As protein: CASSFRQYNSPLHF.

This clonotype was seen repeatedly, ten times or more. This sequence joins TRBV19 and TRBJ1-5, with D unclear. From germline, CDR1 is LNHDA and CDR2 SQIVND (reference sequence). The CDR3 is 16 amino acids. V lost 5 bases to trimming and J lost 1 base, with 15 bases between them. In DNA form, the CDR3 reads TGTGCCAGTAGTTTGGCAGCTCGAGGAAGCAATCAGCCCCAGCATTTT. Residues: CASSLAARGSNQPQHF.